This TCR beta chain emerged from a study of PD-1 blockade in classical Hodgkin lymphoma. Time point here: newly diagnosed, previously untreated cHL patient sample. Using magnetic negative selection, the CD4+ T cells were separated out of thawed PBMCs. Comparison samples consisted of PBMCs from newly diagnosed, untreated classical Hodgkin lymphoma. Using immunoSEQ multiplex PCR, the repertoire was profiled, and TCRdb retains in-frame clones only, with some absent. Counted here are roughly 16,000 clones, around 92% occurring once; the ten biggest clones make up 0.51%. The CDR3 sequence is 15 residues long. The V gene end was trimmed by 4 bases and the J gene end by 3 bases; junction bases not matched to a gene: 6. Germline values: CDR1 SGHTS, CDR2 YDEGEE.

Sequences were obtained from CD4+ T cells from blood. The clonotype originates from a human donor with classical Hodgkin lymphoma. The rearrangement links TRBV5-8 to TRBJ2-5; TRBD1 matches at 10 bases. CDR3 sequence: CASSSRTGGEETQYF. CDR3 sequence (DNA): TGTGCCAGCAGCAGTAGGACAGGGGGGGAAGAGACCCAGTACTTC.